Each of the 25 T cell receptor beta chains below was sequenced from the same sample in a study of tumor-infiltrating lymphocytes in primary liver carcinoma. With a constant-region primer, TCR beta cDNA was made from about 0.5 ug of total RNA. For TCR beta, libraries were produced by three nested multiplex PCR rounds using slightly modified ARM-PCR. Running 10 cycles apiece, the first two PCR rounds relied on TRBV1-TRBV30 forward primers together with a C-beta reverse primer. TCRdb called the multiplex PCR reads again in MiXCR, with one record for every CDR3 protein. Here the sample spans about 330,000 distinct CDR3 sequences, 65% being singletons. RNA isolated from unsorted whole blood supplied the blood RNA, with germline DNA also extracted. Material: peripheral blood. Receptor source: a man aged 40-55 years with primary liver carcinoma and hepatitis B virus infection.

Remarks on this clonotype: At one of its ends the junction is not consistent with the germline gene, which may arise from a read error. CDR3: CDSRRPGLAGLKQYF. DNA for the CDR3: TGTGACAGCAGGCGACCGGGACTAGCGGGCCTTAAGCAGTACTTC. The chain has TRBV11-2 and TRBJ2-7; 12 bases are shared with TRBD2. Germline-derived CDR1 and CDR2 are SGHAT and FQNNGV. The CDR3 length is 15 residues.

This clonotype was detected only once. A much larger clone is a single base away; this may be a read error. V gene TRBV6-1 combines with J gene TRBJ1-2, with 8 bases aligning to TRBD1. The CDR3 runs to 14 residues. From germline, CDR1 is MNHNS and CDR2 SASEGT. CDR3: CATSEDDRGYGYTF. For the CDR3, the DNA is TGTGCCACCAGTGAAGATGACAGGGGTTATGGCTACACCTTC.

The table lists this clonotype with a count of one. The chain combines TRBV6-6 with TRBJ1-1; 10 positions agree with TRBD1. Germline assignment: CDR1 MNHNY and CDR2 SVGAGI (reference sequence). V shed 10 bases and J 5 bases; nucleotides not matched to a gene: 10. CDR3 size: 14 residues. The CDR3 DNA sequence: TGTGCCACTAGTTTGACAGGGGGCGAAACTGAAGCTTTCTTT. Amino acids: CATSLTGGETEAFF.

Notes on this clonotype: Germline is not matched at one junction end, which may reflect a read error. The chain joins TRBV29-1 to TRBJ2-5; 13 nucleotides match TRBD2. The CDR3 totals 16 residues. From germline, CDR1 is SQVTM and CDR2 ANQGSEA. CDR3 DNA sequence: TGCTGCGTTGGCCTGACTAGCGGGAGGCCCCAAGAGTCCCAGTACTTC. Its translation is CCVGLTSGRPQESQYF. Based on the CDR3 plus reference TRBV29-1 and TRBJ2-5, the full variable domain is SAVISQKPSRDICQRGTSLTIQCQVDSQVTMMFWYRQQPGQSLTLIATANQGSEATYESGFVIDKFPISRPNLTFSTLTVSNMSPEDSSIYLCCVGLTSGRPQESQYFGPGTRLLVL.

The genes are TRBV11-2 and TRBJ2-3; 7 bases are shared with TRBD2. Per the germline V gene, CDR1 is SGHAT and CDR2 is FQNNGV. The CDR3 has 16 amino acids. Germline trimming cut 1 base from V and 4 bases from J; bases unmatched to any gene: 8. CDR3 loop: CASSLVLVRESDTQYF. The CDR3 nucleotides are TGTGCCAGCAGCTTAGTACTAGTGCGGGAGTCAGATACGCAGTATTTT. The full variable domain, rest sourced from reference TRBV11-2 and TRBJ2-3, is EAGVAQSPRYKIIEKRQSVAFWCNPISGHATLYWYQQILGQGPKLLIQFQNNGVVDDSQLPKDRFSAERLKGVDSTLKIQPAKLEDSAVYLCASSLVLVRESDTQYFGPGTRLTVL.

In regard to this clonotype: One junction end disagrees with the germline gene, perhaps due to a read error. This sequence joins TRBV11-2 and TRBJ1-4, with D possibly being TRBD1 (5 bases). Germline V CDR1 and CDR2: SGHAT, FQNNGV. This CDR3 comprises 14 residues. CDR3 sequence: CANSLGHGNEKQFF. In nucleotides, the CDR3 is TGTGCCAATAGCCTAGGACACGGAAATGAAAAACAGTTTTTT. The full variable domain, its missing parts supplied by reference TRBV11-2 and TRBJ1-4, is EAGVAQSPRYKIIEKRQSVAFWCNPISGHATLYWYQQILGQGPKLLIQFQNNGVVDDSQLPKDRFSAERLKGVDSTLKIQPAKLEDSAVYLCANSLGHGNEKQFFGSGTQLSVL.

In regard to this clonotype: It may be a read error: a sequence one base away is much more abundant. CDR3 nucleotides: TGTACCAGCAGCGAGTCCAACGTCCTGACTTTC. This encodes CTSSESNVLTF. The rearrangement links TRBV6-1 to TRBJ2-6; D is ambiguous. CDR3 length: 11 residues. Germline V CDR1 and CDR2: MNHNS, SASEGT.

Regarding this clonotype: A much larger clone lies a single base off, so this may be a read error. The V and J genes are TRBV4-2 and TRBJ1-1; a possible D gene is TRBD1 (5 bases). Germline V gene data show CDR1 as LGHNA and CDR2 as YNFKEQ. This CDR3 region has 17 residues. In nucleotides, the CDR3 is TGTGCCAGCAGAGAACAGGCCTCGACCGATACGAACAGTGAAGCTTTCTTT. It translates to CASREQASTDTNSEAFF.

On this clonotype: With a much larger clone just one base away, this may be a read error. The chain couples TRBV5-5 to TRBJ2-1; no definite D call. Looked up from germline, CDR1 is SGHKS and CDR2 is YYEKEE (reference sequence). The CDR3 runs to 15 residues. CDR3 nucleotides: TGTGCCAGCAGCTTGGCCCCGAGCTCCTACAATGTGCAGTTCTTC. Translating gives CASSLAPSSYNVQFF.

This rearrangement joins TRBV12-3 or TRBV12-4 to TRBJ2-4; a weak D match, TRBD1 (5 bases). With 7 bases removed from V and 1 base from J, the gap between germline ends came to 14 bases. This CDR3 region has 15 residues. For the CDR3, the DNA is TGTGCCAGCAATGTACAGGTTGCGGCCAAAAACATTCAGTACTTC. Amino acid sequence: CASNVQVAAKNIQYF.

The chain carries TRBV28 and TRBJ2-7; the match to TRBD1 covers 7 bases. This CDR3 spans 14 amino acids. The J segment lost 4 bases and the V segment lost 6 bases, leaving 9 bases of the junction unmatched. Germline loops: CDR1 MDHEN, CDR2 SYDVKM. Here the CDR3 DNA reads TGTGCCAGCAGAGAGACAGGGAGAGTATACGAGCAGTACTTC. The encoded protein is CASRETGRVYEQYF.

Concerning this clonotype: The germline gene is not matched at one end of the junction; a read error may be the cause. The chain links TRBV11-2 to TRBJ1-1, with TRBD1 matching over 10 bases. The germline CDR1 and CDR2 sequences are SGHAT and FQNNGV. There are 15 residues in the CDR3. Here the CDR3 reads CASSRDRGKNAEAFF. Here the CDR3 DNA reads TGTGCTAGCAGCAGGGACAGGGGCAAGAACGCTGAAGCTTTCTTT.

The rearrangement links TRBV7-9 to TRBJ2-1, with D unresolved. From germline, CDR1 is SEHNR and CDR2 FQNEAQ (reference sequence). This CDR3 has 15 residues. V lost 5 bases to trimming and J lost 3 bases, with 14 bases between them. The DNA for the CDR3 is TGTGCCAGCAGCCTCCGCCTCGCAGACTACAATGAGCAGTTCTTC. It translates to CASSLRLADYNEQFF.

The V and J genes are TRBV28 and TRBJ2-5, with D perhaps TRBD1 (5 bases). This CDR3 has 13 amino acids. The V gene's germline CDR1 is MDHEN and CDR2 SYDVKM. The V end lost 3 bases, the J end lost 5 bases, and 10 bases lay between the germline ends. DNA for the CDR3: TGTGCCAGCAGTTTTGGACATGTGGAGACCCAGTACTTC. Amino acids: CASSFGHVETQYF. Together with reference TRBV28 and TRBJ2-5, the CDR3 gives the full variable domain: DVKVTQSSRYLVKRTGEKVFLECVQDMDHENMFWYRQDPGLGLRLIYFSYDVKMKEKGDIPEGYSVSREKKERFSLILESASTNQTSMYLCASSFGHVETQYFGPGTRLLVL.

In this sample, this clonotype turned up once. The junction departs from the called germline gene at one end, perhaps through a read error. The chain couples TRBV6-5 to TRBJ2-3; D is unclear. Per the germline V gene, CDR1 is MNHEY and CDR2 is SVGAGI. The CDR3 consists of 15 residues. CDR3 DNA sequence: TGTGCCAGCAGAGACGGCGAGACAAACACAGATACACAGTATTTT. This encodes CASRDGETNTDTQYF.

CDR3 DNA: TGTGCCAGCGACCCTAGCGGGGCCTACGAGCAGTACTTC. Translation: CASDPSGAYEQYF. J is TRBJ2-7 and V is TRBV28; 9 nucleotides agree with TRBD2. Trimming took 8 bases from V and 2 from J; bases not matched to a gene: 4. The CDR3 is 13 amino acids. Germline V gene data show CDR1 as MDHEN and CDR2 as SYDVKM.

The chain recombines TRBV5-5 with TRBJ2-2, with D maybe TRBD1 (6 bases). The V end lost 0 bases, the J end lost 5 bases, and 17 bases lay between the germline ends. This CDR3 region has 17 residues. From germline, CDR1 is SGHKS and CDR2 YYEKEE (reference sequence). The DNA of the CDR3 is TGTGCCAGCAGCTTGGGGGACATCCGATGGGAGACCGGGGAGCTGTTTTTT. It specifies CASSLGDIRWETGELFF.

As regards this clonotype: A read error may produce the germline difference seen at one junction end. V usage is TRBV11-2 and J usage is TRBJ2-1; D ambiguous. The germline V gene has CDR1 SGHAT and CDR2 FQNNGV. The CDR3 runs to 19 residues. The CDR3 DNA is TGTGCCAGCAGCTTCCACGTCGCCGGCAAGCCTACATCCTACAATGGGCAGTTCTTC. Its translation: CASSFHVAGKPTSYNGQFF.

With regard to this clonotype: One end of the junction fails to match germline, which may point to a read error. CDR3 sequence (DNA): TGCGCAACCGCCCGGGACCTACTTTACGAGCGGTACTTC. Translating it yields CATARDLLYERYF. The chain has TRBV4-1 and TRBJ2-7, with D perhaps assigned TRBD1 or TRBD2 (5 bases each). Germline CDR1 reads MGHRA; CDR2 reads YSYEKL. The CDR3 sequence is 13 residues long.

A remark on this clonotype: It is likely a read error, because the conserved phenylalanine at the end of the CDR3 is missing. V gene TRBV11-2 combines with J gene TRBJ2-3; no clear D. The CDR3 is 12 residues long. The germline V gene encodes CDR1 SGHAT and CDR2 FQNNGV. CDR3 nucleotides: TGTGTCAGCAGCTCAGATACAAGTACGCAGTATCTT. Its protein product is CVSSSDTSTQYL.

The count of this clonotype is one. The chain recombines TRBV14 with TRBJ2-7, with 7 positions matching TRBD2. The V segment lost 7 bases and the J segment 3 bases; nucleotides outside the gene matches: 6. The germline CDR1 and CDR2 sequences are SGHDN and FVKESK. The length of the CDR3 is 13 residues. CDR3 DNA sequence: TGTGCCAGCATCAGGGACTACCACTACGAGCAGTACTTC. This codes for CASIRDYHYEQYF.

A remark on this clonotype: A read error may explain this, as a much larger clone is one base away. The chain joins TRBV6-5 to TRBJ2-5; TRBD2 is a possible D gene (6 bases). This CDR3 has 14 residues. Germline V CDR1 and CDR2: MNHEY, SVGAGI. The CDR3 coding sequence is TGTACCAGCAGTTTTCTAGCGTTCCAAGAGACCCAGTACTTC. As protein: CTSSFLAFQETQYF.

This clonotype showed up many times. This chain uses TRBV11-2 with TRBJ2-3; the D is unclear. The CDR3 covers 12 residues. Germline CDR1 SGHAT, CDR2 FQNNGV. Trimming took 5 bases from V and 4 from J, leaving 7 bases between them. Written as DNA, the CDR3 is TGTGCCAGCAGCCCCATGGCAGATACGCAGTATTTT. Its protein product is CASSPMADTQYF.

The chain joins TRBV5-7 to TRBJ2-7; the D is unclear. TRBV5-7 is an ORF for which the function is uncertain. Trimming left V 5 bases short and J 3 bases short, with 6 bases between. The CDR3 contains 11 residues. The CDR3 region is CASRTNYEQYF. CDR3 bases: TGTGCCAGCAGGACAAACTACGAGCAGTACTTC.

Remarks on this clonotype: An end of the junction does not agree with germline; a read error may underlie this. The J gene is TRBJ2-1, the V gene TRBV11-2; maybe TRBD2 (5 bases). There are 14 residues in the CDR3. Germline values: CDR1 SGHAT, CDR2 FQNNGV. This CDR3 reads CASSLAGFYNKQFF. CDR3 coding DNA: TGTGCCAGCAGCTTAGCGGGGTTCTACAATAAGCAGTTCTTC.